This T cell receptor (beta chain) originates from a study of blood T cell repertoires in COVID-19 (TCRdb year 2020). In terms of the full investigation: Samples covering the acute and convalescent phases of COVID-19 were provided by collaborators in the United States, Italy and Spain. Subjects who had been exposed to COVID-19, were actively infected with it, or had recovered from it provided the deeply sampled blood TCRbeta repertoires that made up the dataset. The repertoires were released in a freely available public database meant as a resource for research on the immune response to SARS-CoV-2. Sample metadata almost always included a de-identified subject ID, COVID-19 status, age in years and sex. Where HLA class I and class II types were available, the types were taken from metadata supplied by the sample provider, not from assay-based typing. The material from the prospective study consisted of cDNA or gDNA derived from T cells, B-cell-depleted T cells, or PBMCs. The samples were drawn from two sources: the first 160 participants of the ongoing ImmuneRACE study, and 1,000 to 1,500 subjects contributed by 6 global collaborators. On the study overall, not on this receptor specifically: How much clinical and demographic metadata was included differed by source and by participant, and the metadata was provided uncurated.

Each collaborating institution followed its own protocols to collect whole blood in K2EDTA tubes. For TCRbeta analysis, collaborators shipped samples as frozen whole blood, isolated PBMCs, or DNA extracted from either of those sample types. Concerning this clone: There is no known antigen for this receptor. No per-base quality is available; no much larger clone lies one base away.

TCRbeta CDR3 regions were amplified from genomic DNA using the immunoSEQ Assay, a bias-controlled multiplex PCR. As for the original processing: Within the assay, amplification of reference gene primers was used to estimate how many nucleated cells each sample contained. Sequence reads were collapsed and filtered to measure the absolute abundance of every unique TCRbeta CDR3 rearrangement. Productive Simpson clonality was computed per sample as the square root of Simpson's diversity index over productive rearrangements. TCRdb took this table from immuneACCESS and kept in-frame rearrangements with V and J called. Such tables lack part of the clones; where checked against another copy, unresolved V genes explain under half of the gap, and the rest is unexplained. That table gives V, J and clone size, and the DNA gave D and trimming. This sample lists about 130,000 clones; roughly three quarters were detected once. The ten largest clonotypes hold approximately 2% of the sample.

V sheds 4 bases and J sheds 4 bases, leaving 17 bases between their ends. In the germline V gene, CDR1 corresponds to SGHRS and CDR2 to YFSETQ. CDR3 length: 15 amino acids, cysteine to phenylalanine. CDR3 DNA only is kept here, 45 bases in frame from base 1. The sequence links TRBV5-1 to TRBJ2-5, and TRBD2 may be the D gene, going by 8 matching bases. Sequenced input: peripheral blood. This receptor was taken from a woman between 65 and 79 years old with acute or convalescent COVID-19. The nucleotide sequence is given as TGCGCCAGCAGCCGGGAGGGGGCGCGGGGAGAGACCCAGTACTTC. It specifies CASSREGARGETQYF.